This TCR beta chain was recorded in a study of graft-versus-host responses after intestinal transplantation. Study-wide background: Each patient got anti-thymocyte globulin induction, then tacrolimus and steroids for about 3 years.

In regard to this clone: As yet, its antigen is unknown.

Profiled with immunoSEQ multiplex PCR; TCRdb holds only in-frame clones, not every one. The data show some 85,000 clones, less than 95% seen once. V lost 2 bases and J lost 3, with 13 bases in between. CDR1 is GTSNPN, CDR2 SVGIG, per germline (reference sequence). The CDR3 runs 14 residues. This chain connects TRBV30 to TRBJ1-2; D gene ambiguous. The sequences come from unstimulated CD8+ T cells sorted from spleen or lymph node cells, collected before transplant. This clonotype originated in a human donor who was the organ donor for an intestinal transplant. This chain's CDR3 is CAWSPAAEYYGYTF. The CDR3 nucleotides are TGTGCCTGGAGTCCGGCAGCGGAGTACTATGGCTACACCTTC.